These 9 T cell receptor beta chains originate from one sample sequenced in a study of cytomegalovirus exposure and HLA in healthy donors. This PCR relied on a set of 60 Vbeta primers and 13 Jbeta primers. Using immunoSEQ multiplex PCR, the repertoire was profiled, and TCRdb retains in-frame clones only, with some absent. The sample lists 200,000 or so clones; roughly 80% were seen once. Material: PBMCs. The receptors were gathered from a man between 25 and 39 years old in good health and CMV-seronegative.

The chain recombines TRBV15 with TRBJ2-7; possible D gene TRBD1, 6 bases. Germline CDR1 and CDR2: LNHNV and YYDKDF (reference sequence). V lost 0 bases and J 5 bases, leaving 14 bases between the germline ends. The CDR3 spans 15 residues. CDR3: CATSRDRGNFDEQYF. The CDR3 DNA reads TGTGCCACCAGCAGAGATAGGGGGAATTTCGACGAGCAGTACTTC.

V is TRBV19 and J is TRBJ2-5; 12 bases are a match to TRBD2. After removal of 11 bases from V and 3 bases from J, the junction contained 7 bases not matched to a gene. CDR3 size: 14 residues. Germline lookup yields CDR1 LNHDA and CDR2 SQIVND (reference sequence). CDR3 nucleotide sequence: TGTGCCTCCTCCCGACTAGCGGGGGAAGAGACCCAGTACTTC. Protein product: CASSRLAGEETQYF. Full variable domain (rest looked up from reference TRBV19 and TRBJ2-5): DGGITQSPKYLFRKEGQNVTLSCEQNLNHDAMYWYRQDPGQGLRLIYYSQIVNDFQKGDIAEGYSVSREKKESFPLTVTSAQKNPTAFYLCASSRLAGEETQYFGPGTRLLVL.

This chain connects TRBV7-9 to TRBJ1-4, with 8 bases identical to TRBD1. The length of the CDR3 is 14 residues. The V and J ends lost 5 bases and 8 bases, in that order; junction bases with no gene match: 7. Germline CDR1 is SEHNR and CDR2 is FQNEAQ (reference sequence). CDR3 in amino acids: CASSLGTGGEKLFF. CDR3 bases: TGTGCCAGCAGCCTCGGGACAGGAGGGGAAAAACTGTTTTTT.

The CDR3 loop reads CASSREVGLGSDTQYF. CDR3 DNA: TGTGCCAGCAGCCGAGAGGTGGGCCTGGGCTCAGATACGCAGTATTTT. V is TRBV4-2 and J is TRBJ2-3; D gene ambiguous. The germline V gene has CDR1 LGHNA and CDR2 YNFKEQ. With 4 bases removed from V and 4 bases from J, the gap between germline ends came to 18 bases. This CDR3 spans 16 amino acids.

This chain joins TRBV19 and TRBJ2-1, with no clear D. CDR1 and CDR2 (germline): LNHDA, SQIVND (reference sequence). CDR3 length: 13 residues. Trimming shortened V by 3 bases and J by 9 bases, and 12 bases separated the two germline ends. CDR3 in DNA: TGTGCCAGTAGTATCCCCCCCCGAGTTGAGCAGTTCTTC. This gives the protein CASSIPPRVEQFF.

This chain's CDR3 is CASSVGQGRGEQFF. CDR3 coding DNA: TGTGCCAGCAGCGTAGGACAGGGTAGAGGTGAGCAGTTCTTC. The chain combines TRBV5-4 with TRBJ2-1; 8 nucleotides match TRBD1. Trimming removed 4 bases from V and 9 bases from J; junction bases left unmatched: 9. The CDR3 consists of 14 residues. Germline V gene lookup returns CDR1 SGHNT and CDR2 YYREEE (reference sequence).

This clone has a single count. J is TRBJ2-7 and V is TRBV9, with D possibly TRBD2 on 6 matching bases. This CDR3 comprises 13 residues. V lost 3 bases, J lost 0 bases, and 7 bases lay in between. Germline CDR1 is SGDLS and CDR2 is YYNGEE. CDR3 region: CASSAGSSYEQYF. DNA for the CDR3: TGTGCCAGCAGCGCCGGGAGCTCCTACGAGCAGTACTTC.

The V and J genes are TRBV7-9 and TRBJ2-3; 8 bases are a match to TRBD2. Germline CDR1 SEHNR, CDR2 FQNEAQ (reference sequence). The ends lost 1 base at V and 6 bases at J; junction bases unmatched: 6. CDR3 length equals 15 residues. CDR3 nucleotides: TGTGCCAGCAGCTTAGAGGCGGGGGGCCGGGATACGCAGTATTTT. Protein product: CASSLEAGGRDTQYF.

This chain joins TRBV9 and TRBJ1-2; D is undetermined. Looked up from germline, CDR1 is SGDLS and CDR2 is YYNGEE. V was shortened by 3 bases and J by 8 bases, with 11 bases between the two germline ends. This CDR3 has 12 amino acids. The CDR3 region is CASSEAQRGYTF. CDR3 DNA sequence: TGTGCCAGCAGCGAGGCCCAGCGGGGCTACACCTTC.